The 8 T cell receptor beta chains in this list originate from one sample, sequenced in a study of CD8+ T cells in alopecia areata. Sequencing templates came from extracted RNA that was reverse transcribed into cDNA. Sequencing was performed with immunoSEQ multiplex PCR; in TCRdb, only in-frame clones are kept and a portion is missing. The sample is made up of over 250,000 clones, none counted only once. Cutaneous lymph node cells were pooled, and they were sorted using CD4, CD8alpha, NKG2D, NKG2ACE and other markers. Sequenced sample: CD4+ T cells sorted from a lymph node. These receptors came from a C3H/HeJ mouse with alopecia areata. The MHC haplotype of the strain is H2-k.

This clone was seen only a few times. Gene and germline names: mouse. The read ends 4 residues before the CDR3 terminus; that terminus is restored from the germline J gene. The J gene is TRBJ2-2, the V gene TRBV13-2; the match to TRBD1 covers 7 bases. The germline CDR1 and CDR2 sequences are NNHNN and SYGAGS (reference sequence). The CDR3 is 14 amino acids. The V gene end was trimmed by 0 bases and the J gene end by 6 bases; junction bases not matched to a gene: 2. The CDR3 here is CASGDAQGAGQLYF. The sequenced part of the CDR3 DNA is TGTGCCAGCGGTGATGCTCAGGGGGCCGGG.

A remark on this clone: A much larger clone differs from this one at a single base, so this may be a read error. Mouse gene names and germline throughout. CDR3 in amino acids: CASSLDRNTGQLYF. The covered CDR3 bases are TGTGCCAGCAGTCTGGACAGAAACACCGGG. V and J are TRBV13-3 and TRBJ2-2; D is possibly TRBD1 (6 bases). Read sequence stops 4 residues before the CDR3 end, and the germline J gene provides the missing end. Germline CDR1 is NNHDY and CDR2 is SYVADS. V dropped 4 bases and J dropped 1 base, with 8 bases sitting between them. This CDR3 comprises 14 residues. Combining the CDR3 with reference TRBV13-3 and TRBJ2-2 gives the whole variable domain EAAVTQSPRSKVAVTGGKVTLSCHQTNNHDYMYWYRQDTGHGLRLIHYSYVADSTEKGDIPDGYKASRPSQENFSLILELASLSQTAVYFCASSLDRNTGQLYFGEGSKLTVL.

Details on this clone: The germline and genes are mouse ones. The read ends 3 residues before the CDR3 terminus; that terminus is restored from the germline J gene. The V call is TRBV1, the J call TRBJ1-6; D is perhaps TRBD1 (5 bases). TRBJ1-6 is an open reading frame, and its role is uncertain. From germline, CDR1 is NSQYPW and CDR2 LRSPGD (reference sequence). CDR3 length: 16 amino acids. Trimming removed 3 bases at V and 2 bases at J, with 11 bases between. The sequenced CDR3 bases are TGCACCTGCAGTGCCTATGACAGCCCCTATAATTCGCCC. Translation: CTCSAYDSPYNSP. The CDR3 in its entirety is CTCSAYDSPYNSPLYF.

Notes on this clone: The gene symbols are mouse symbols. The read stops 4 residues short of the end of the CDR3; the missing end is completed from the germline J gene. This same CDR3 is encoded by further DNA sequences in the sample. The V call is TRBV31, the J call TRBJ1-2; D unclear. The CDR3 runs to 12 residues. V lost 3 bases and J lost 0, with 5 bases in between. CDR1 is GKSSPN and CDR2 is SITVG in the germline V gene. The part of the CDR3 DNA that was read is TGTGCCTGGAGCCGTGCAAACTCC. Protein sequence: CAWSRANS. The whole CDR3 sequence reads CAWSRANSDYTF.

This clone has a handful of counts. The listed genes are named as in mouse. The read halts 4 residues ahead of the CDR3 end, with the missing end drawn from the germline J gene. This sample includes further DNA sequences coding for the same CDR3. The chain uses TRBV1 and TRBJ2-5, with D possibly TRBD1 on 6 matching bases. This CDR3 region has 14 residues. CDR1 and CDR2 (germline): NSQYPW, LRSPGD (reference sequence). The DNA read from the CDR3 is TGCACCTGCAGTGCAGCTACAGGGAGGGAC. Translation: CTCSAATGRD. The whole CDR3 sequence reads CTCSAATGRDTQYF.

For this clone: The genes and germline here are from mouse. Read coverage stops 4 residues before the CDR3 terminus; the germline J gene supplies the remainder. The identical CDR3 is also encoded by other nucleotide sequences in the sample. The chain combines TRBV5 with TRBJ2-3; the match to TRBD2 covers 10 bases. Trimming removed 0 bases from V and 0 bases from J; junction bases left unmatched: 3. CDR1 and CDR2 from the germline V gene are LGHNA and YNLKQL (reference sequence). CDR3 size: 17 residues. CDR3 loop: CASSQDRDWGSAETLYF. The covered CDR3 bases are TGTGCCAGCAGCCAAGATCGGGACTGGGGTAGTGCAGAA.

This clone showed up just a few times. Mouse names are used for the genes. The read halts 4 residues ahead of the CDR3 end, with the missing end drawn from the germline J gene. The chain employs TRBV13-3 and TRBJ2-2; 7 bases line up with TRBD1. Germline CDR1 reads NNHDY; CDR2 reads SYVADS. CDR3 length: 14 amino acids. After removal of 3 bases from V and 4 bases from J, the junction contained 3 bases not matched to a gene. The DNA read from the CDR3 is TGTGCCAGCAGTGGACAGGGATGCACCGGG. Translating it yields CASSGQGCTG. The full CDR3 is CASSGQGCTGQLYF.

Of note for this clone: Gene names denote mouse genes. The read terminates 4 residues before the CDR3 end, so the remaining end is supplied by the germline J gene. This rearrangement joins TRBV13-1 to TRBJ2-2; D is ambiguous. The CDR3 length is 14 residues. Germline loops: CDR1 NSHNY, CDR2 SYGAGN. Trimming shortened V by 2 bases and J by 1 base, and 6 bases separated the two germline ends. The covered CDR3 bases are TGTGCCAGCAGTGAACAAATAAACACCGGG. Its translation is CASSEQINTG. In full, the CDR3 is CASSEQINTGQLYF.